The subject of this entry is one T cell receptor (beta chain). This entry is derived from a study of blood T cell repertoires in COVID-19. Study at large: T cells, B-cell-depleted T cells, or PBMCs provided the cDNA or gDNA that served as material.

In terms of age and location, participants ranged from roughly 18 to 90 years and lived in about two dozen US areas. Participant reports of clinical history set cohort assignment. The germline CDR1 and CDR2 sequences are SGHVS and FNYEAQ. CDR3 size: 15 residues. Between the trimmed V and J ends, which lost 2 bases and 0 bases, there was a span of 10 bases. As handled by the study authors: Counts of nucleated cells, estimated from reference gene primer amplification, were obtained. Sequencing used immunoSEQ multiplex PCR; TCRdb keeps in-frame clones, though not all of them. D and trimming were read from the DNA, whereas the V and J calls and clone size are those reported in that table. Altogether fewer than 350,000 clones are present, around 89% being singletons, with the ten largest covering roughly 2%.

The TCR comes from a woman between 55 and 75 years old in a cohort exposed to, infected with or recovered from COVID-19 (not recorded which). Sequenced sample: PBMCs or T cells enriched from blood (not recorded which). This rearrangement joins TRBV7-6 to TRBJ1-1; no clear D gene. CDR3 bases: TGTGCCAGCAGCTTATATCGGGATATGAACACTGAAGCTTTCTTT. Translated, it gives CASSLYRDMNTEAFF.